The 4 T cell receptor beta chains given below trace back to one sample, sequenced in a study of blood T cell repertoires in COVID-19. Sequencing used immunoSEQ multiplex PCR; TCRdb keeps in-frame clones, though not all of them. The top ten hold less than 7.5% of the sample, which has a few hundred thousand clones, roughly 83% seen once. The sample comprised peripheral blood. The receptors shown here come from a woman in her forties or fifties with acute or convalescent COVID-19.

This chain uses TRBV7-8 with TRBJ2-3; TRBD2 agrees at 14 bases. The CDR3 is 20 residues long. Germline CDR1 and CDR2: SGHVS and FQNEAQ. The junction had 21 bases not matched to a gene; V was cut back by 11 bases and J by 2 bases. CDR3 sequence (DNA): TGTGCCTGCATTGGAGCGCTGGGACTAGCGGGAGCGCTAAACACAGATACGCAGTATTTT. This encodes CACIGALGLAGALNTDTQYF.

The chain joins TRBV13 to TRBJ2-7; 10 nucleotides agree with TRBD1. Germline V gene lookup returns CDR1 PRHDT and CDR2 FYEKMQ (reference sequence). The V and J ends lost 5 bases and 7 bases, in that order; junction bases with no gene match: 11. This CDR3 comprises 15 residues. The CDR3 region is CASSQGGQGPREQYF. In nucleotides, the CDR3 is TGTGCCAGCAGCCAAGGGGGACAGGGGCCTCGGGAGCAGTACTTC. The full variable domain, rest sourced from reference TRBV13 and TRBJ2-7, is AAGVIQSPRHLIKEKRETATLKCYPIPRHDTVYWYQQGPGQDPQFLISFYEKMQSDKGSIPDRFSAQQFSDYHSELNMSSLELGDSALYFCASSQGGQGPREQYFGPGTRLTVT.

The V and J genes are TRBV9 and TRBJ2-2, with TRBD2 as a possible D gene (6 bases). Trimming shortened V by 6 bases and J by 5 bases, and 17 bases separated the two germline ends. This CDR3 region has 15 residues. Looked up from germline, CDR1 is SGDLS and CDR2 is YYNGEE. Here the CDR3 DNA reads TGTGCCAGCACGTGGGGGGAAATGGGTACCGGGGAGCTGTTTTTT. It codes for CASTWGEMGTGELFF. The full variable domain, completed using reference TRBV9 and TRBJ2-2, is DSGVTQTPKHLITATGQRVTLRCSPRSGDLSVYWYQQSLDQGLQFLIQYYNGEERAKGNILERFSAQQFPDLHSELNLSSLELGDSALYFCASTWGEMGTGELFFGEGSRLTVL.

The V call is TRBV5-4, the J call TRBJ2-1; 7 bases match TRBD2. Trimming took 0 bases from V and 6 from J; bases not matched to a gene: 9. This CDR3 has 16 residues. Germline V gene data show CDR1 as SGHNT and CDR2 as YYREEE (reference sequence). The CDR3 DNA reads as TGTGCCAGCAGCTTGGAGGCGGGCGGGGGAGGCAATGAGCAGTTCTTC. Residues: CASSLEAGGGGNEQFF.